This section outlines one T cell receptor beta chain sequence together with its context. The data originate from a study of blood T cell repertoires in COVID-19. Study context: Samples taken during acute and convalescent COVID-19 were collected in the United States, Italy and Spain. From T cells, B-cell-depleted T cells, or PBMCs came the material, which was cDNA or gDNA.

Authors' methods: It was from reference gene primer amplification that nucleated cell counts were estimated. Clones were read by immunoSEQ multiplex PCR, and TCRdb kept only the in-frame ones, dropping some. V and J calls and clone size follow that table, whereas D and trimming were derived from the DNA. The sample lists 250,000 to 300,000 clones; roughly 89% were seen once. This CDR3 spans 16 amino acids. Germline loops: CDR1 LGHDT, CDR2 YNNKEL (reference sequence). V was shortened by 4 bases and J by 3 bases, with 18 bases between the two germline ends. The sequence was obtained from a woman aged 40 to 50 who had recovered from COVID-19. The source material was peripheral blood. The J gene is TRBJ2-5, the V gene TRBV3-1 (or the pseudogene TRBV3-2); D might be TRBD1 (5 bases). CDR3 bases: TGTGCCAGCAGCCCGACTTTCCCCGACAGAGAAGAGACCCAGTACTTC. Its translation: CASSPTFPDREETQYF.